The present TCR beta chain was sequenced within a study of T cell responses to AZD1222 COVID-19 vaccine. General observations from the study: Seropositive at baseline were only a handful of AZD1222 recipients. Vaccine-related CD4 TCRs covered spike, predominating at 160-218 and 743-854.

This CDR3 is 13 amino acids long. Analyses pooled second doses at about 4 or about 12 weeks. On this clone: Its antigen is unknown.

Sequencing was performed with immunoSEQ multiplex PCR; in TCRdb, only in-frame clones are kept and a portion is missing. The sample records 90,000 to 120,000 clones, around nine tenths being singletons. V usage is TRBV12-2 and J usage is TRBJ2-7; the table gives TRBD2 as D, unverified against the DNA. TRBV12-2 has pseudogene status. The receptor comes from an adult who received the AZD1222 COVID-19 vaccine. The sample was peripheral blood, taken 28 days after the second AZD1222 dose. The CDR3 bases are TGTGCAAGTCGCGCCGGGGGAATCTACGAGCAGTACTTC. Protein: CASRAGGIYEQYF.